What follows are 31 T cell receptor beta chains derived from one specimen sequenced in a study of T cell responses to AZD1222 COVID-19 vaccine. The data were produced by immunoSEQ multiplex PCR, yet TCRdb's version contains in-frame clones alone and is incomplete. The sample comprises some 170,000 clones, 85% to 95% of which are singletons, and 0.8% to 1.3% rests with the top ten. This material consisted of peripheral blood, taken 28 days after the second dose of the MenACWY control vaccine. Receptors originate from an adult who received the MenACWY meningococcal vaccine as a control.

J is TRBJ1-2 and V is TRBV6-5; the match to TRBD1 covers 8 bases. J was trimmed by 8 bases and V by 8 bases; bases with no gene match: 16. Germline V lookup: CDR1 MNHEY, CDR2 SVGAGI. The CDR3 is made up of 15 amino acids. The CDR3 here is CASRAGGAVSRGYTF. CDR3 sequence (DNA): TGTGCCAGCCGGGCAGGGGGCGCGGTGTCTCGCGGCTACACCTTC.

Only one count was recorded for this clone. The chain links TRBV5-1 to TRBJ2-1; the match to TRBD2 covers 11 bases. The CDR3 extends over 16 amino acids. The ends lost 3 bases at V and 9 bases at J; junction bases unmatched: 11. Germline V lookup: CDR1 SGHRS, CDR2 YFSETQ. CDR3 amino acids: CASSSDPSGGFSEQFF. In DNA, the CDR3 is TGCGCCAGCAGCTCGGACCCTAGCGGGGGGTTTAGTGAGCAGTTCTTC.

Written as DNA, the CDR3 is TGTGCCAGCATATCCTCTGGAAACACCATATATTTT. Amino acids: CASISSGNTIYF. The V call is TRBV3-1 (or the pseudogene TRBV3-2), the J call TRBJ1-3; D ambiguous. The germline V gene encodes CDR1 LGHDT and CDR2 YNNKEL (reference sequence). V shed 7 bases and J shed 0 bases, with 4 bases lying between them. This CDR3 contains 12 residues.

The chain carries TRBV25-1 and TRBJ2-7; 8 positions agree with TRBD1. The ends lost 4 bases at V and 6 bases at J; junction bases unmatched: 8. CDR3 length: 14 amino acids. Germline V lookup: CDR1 MGHDK, CDR2 SYGVNS. The CDR3, as DNA: TGTGCCAGCAGTGGACAGGGGCAAGGGGGCGAGCAGTACTTC. This translates into CASSGQGQGGEQYF.

This chain joins TRBV25-1 and TRBJ1-3; 8 bases are a match to TRBD1. V dropped 6 bases and J dropped 1; count of bases not matched to a gene: 11. CDR1 is MGHDK and CDR2 is SYGVNS in the germline V gene. CDR3 length equals 17 residues. CDR3 region: CASSHFNRGSSGNTIYF. The CDR3 nucleotides read TGTGCCAGCAGCCACTTCAACAGGGGGAGTTCTGGAAACACCATATATTTT.

The sample holds a few counts of this clone. The V and J genes are TRBV24-1 and TRBJ1-1; the match to TRBD1 covers 10 bases. The germline V gene encodes CDR1 KGHDR and CDR2 SFDVKD. The ends lost 7 bases at V and 7 bases at J; junction bases unmatched: 5. The CDR3 is 13 residues long. In nucleotides, the CDR3 is TGTGCCACCAGAAGGACAGGGGGTAATGAAGCTTTCTTT. Protein product: CATRRTGGNEAFF.

This chain's CDR3 is CASRAGGTENTIYF. The CDR3 DNA is TGTGCCAGCAGAGCTGGGGGCACTGAAAACACCATATATTTT. The V gene is TRBV7-9, the J gene TRBJ1-3; D may be TRBD1 (6 bases). The V end lost 6 bases, the J end lost 6 bases, and 15 bases lay between the germline ends. The CDR3 sequence is 14 residues long. Germline assignment: CDR1 SEHNR and CDR2 FQNEAQ (reference sequence).

This rearrangement joins TRBV21-1 to TRBJ1-4; the table's D call TRBD1 went unverified against the DNA. TRBV21-1 is a pseudogene locus. The CDR3 sequence is 14 residues long. The CDR3: CASSRQGPNEKLFF. CDR3 coding DNA: TGTGCCAGCAGCAGACAGGGGCCTAATGAAAAACTGTTTTTT.

This clone occurred a few times. The chain links TRBV6-2 or TRBV6-3 to TRBJ1-1; perhaps TRBD1 as D (5 bases). CDR1 is MNHEY, CDR2 SVGEGT, per germline. The CDR3 contains 16 residues. Trimming took 6 bases from V and 0 from J, leaving 17 bases between them. CDR3 loop: CASSPGTFSLNTEAFF. Written as DNA, the CDR3 is TGTGCCAGCAGCCCGGGGACTTTTAGCCTGAACACTGAAGCTTTCTTT.

J is TRBJ2-3 and V is TRBV7-3, with D uncertain. The V end was cut by 5 bases, the J end by 3 bases, with 9 bases between. The CDR3 runs to 13 residues. Per the germline V gene, CDR1 is SGHTA and CDR2 is FQGTGA. CDR3 region: CASSRGPTDTQYF. CDR3 nucleotides: TGTGCCAGCAGCCGCGGACCGACAGATACGCAGTATTTT.

The chain combines TRBV3-1 (or the pseudogene TRBV3-2) with TRBJ1-1; D is perhaps TRBD1 (5 bases). Deletions cut 6 bases from V and 4 bases from J, with 18 bases between. The germline gives CDR1 LGHDT, CDR2 YNNKEL (reference sequence). The CDR3 spans 15 residues. This chain's CDR3 is CASSLLGEGSTEAFF. The CDR3 bases are TGTGCCAGCAGTCTATTGGGGGAGGGGAGCACTGAAGCTTTCTTT.

The gene calls are TRBV3-1 (or the pseudogene TRBV3-2) and TRBJ1-6; D is possibly TRBD1 (5 bases). CDR3 length: 12 amino acids. In germline, CDR1 is LGHDT, CDR2 YNNKEL (reference sequence). V gave up 1 base and J gave up 12 bases, with 7 bases separating them. CDR3 nucleotide sequence: TGTGCCAGCAGCCAAGGTCAGGGACCCCTCCACTTT. Residues: CASSQGQGPLHF.

The chain couples TRBV6-5 to TRBJ2-1; D is unclear. Trimming shortened V by 4 bases and J by 0 bases, and 10 bases separated the two germline ends. This CDR3 is built from 15 residues. Germline V lookup: CDR1 MNHEY, CDR2 SVGAGI. This CDR3 is CASSSYSSSYNEQFF. Written as DNA, the CDR3 is TGTGCCAGCAGTTCCTATTCGAGCTCCTACAATGAGCAGTTCTTC.

The rearrangement joins TRBV7-9 to TRBJ2-1, with 12 nucleotides matching TRBD2. Germline-derived CDR1 and CDR2 are SEHNR and FQNEAQ (reference sequence). The CDR3 runs 16 residues. Trimming took 5 bases from V and 9 from J; bases not matched to a gene: 11. CDR3 in DNA: TGTGCCAGCAGCCCCCCAAAGACTAGCGGGGGAGGTGAGCAGTTCTTC. Amino acid sequence: CASSPPKTSGGGEQFF.

Worth noting for this clone: Other nucleotide sequences in the sample specify the same CDR3. V is TRBV11-2 and J is TRBJ1-1; D is undetermined. This CDR3 is built from 13 residues. With 1 base removed from V and 0 bases from J, the gap between germline ends came to 3 bases. Looked up from germline, CDR1 is SGHAT and CDR2 is FQNNGV. The CDR3 protein is CASSLGVNTEAFF. DNA of the CDR3: TGTGCCAGCAGCTTAGGGGTGAACACTGAAGCTTTCTTT.

The chain recombines TRBV7-2 with TRBJ1-6; unclear D gene. V dropped 4 bases and J dropped 7 bases, with 14 bases sitting between them. The CDR3 is 15 amino acids. Germline CDR1 reads SGHTA; CDR2 reads FQGNSA. The CDR3 nucleotides are TGTGCCAGCAGCTCGTTCAGGATATCAAATTCACCCCTCCACTTT. Its protein is CASSSFRISNSPLHF.

The chain employs TRBV19 and TRBJ2-3; unclear D gene. Trimming took 5 bases from V and 0 from J, leaving 9 bases between them. The CDR3 extends over 14 amino acids. Germline V CDR1 and CDR2: LNHDA, SQIVND (reference sequence). The CDR3 sequence is CASSVRLSTDTQYF. CDR3 bases: TGTGCCAGTAGTGTCAGGTTAAGCACAGATACGCAGTATTTT.

This rearrangement joins TRBV3-1 (or the pseudogene TRBV3-2) to TRBJ1-1; a weak D match, TRBD1 (5 bases). Germline values: CDR1 LGHDT, CDR2 YNNKEL (reference sequence). This CDR3 comprises 17 residues. Trimming removed 0 bases at V and 5 bases at J, with 19 bases between. The CDR3 is CASSQESTSGQRTEAFF. The CDR3 DNA sequence: TGTGCCAGCAGCCAAGAATCCACATCGGGGCAACGTACTGAAGCTTTCTTT.

CDR3: CATSKGRLNTEAFF. The CDR3 DNA reads as TGTGCCACCAGCAAAGGACGGTTGAACACTGAAGCTTTCTTT. This sequence joins TRBV15 and TRBJ1-1; D is ambiguous. In germline, CDR1 is LNHNV, CDR2 YYDKDF (reference sequence). Trimming cost V 4 bases and J 0 bases, with 9 bases left between them. This CDR3 region has 14 residues.

This chain joins TRBV5-5 and TRBJ2-1, with D maybe TRBD2 (6 bases). Germline V CDR1 and CDR2: SGHKS, YYEKEE (reference sequence). The length of the CDR3 is 15 residues. V was trimmed by 0 bases and J by 3 bases, leaving 10 bases between them. CDR3: CASSLEEDYYNEQFF. DNA for the CDR3: TGTGCCAGCAGCTTGGAGGAGGACTACTACAATGAGCAGTTCTTC. The entire variable domain, with the rest obtained from reference TRBV5-5 and TRBJ2-1, is as follows: DAGVTQSPTHLIKTRGQQVTLRCSPISGHKSVSWYQQVLGQGPQFIFQYYEKEERGRGNFPDRFSARQFPNYSSELNVNALLLGDSALYLCASSLEEDYYNEQFFGPGTRLTVL.

The J gene is TRBJ1-1, the V gene TRBV30, with a weak D call TRBD1 (5 bases). Germline lookup yields CDR1 GTSNPN and CDR2 SVGIG (reference sequence). CDR3 length equals 12 residues. V dropped 4 bases and J dropped 5 bases, with 11 bases sitting between them. The CDR3 DNA reads as TGTGCCTGGAACATGGGGGGTACTGAAGCTTTCTTT. This sequence encodes CAWNMGGTEAFF.

V usage is TRBV6-1 and J usage is TRBJ1-2; no firm D call. V was trimmed by 4 bases and J by 0 bases, leaving 21 bases between them. Germline CDR1 MNHNS, CDR2 SASEGT. The CDR3 totals 18 residues. Written as DNA, the CDR3 is TGTGCCAGCAGTGCCTTCGATGACATCCACCTAGCTAACTATGGCTACACCTTC. Amino acid sequence: CASSAFDDIHLANYGYTF.

The chain links TRBV4-1 to TRBJ1-4; D ambiguous. From germline, CDR1 is MGHRA and CDR2 YSYEKL. V was pared by 1 base and J by 3 bases, with 9 bases between. This CDR3 spans 15 amino acids. In DNA form, the CDR3 reads TGCGCCAGCAGCCAAGTGGGGTTGTCTAATGAAAAACTGTTTTTT. Encoded protein: CASSQVGLSNEKLFF.

The J gene is TRBJ1-6, the V gene TRBV6-2 or TRBV6-3; no reliable D call. Trimming shortened V by 4 bases and J by 0 bases, and 10 bases separated the two germline ends. The CDR3 has 16 residues. Germline-derived CDR1 and CDR2 are MNHEY and SVGEGT. This CDR3 is CASSFRGSSYNSPLHF. The CDR3 DNA follows: TGTGCCAGCAGTTTCAGAGGGAGCTCCTATAATTCACCCCTCCACTTT.

This sequence joins TRBV5-1 and TRBJ2-7; unclear D gene. CDR1 and CDR2 (germline): SGHRS, YFSETQ. CDR3 length: 11 residues. Trimming removed 3 bases from V and 2 bases from J, with 3 bases in between. The CDR3 region has the DNA TGCGCCAGCAGCTCAGCCTACGAGCAGTACTTC. It specifies CASSSAYEQYF.

A note on this clone: At the DNA level, this CDR3 is encoded by other sequences in the same sample as well. The rearrangement links TRBV28 to TRBJ2-7; D is uncertain. Looked up from germline, CDR1 is MDHEN and CDR2 is SYDVKM. The V and J ends lost 1 base and 2 bases respectively, with 3 bases between them. CDR3 length: 12 amino acids. The CDR3 reads CASSLSPYEQYF. The CDR3 DNA is TGTGCCAGCAGTTTATCCCCCTACGAGCAGTACTTC.

The chain employs TRBV19 and TRBJ2-5, with 8 bases identical to TRBD2. Trimming cost V 6 bases and J 5 bases; bases outside gene matches: 5. Germline-derived CDR1 and CDR2 are LNHDA and SQIVND (reference sequence). CDR3 length: 13 residues. CDR3 nucleotides: TGTGCCAGTAGGGGCGGGGGGCGTGAGACCCAGTACTTC. Amino acid sequence: CASRGGGRETQYF.

V and J are TRBV10-3 and TRBJ2-1, with D possibly matching TRBD2 (7 bases). Germline V gene data show CDR1 as ENHRY and CDR2 as SYGVKD. There are 13 residues in the CDR3. V was cut by 8 bases and J by 10 bases, with 18 bases left in between. CDR3 sequence reads: CAIRGAGPGEQFF. The DNA for the CDR3 is TGTGCCATCCGGGGGGCGGGGCCGGGGGAGCAGTTCTTC.

The V and J genes are TRBV6-5 and TRBJ1-1; possibly TRBD1 for D (6 bases). Germline lookup yields CDR1 MNHEY and CDR2 SVGAGI. V was cut by 1 base and J by 6 bases, with 15 bases left in between. There are 15 residues in the CDR3. The CDR3 nucleotides are TGTGCCAGCAGTTACTTCTTCGGGGGCTCTGCTGAAGCTTTCTTT. As protein: CASSYFFGGSAEAFF.

This chain uses TRBV30 with TRBJ1-5; D uncertain. Germline V CDR1 and CDR2: GTSNPN, SVGIG (reference sequence). The V end was cut by 2 bases, the J end by 2 bases, with 13 bases between. This CDR3 is 15 amino acids long. The CDR3 protein is CAWSPRVTRNQPQHF. The CDR3 nucleotides read TGTGCCTGGAGTCCAAGGGTAACTCGCAATCAGCCCCAGCATTTT.

The chain uses TRBV6-5 and TRBJ1-4; D ambiguous. The V end lost 5 bases, the J end lost 4 bases, and 14 bases lay between the germline ends. Germline V CDR1 and CDR2: MNHEY, SVGAGI. The CDR3 covers 15 residues. CDR3 nucleotides: TGTGCCAGCAGTAGTCAAGGGTCTGGTAATGAAAAACTGTTTTTT. This codes for CASSSQGSGNEKLFF.